This is a list of T cell receptor beta chains from one sample in a study of blood T cell repertoires in COVID-19. Using immunoSEQ multiplex PCR, the repertoire was profiled, and TCRdb retains in-frame clones only, with some absent. The sample includes approximately 110,000 clones, roughly 92% of them seen just once. Sequencing was carried out using peripheral blood. The source of these receptors is a man aged 45-60 years with COVID-19, enrolled during active disease. The CDR3 runs from the conserved cysteine through the conserved F or W. D genes are given only for firm matches. Rows give clone size only sometimes, using once, few, many, or a class for an expanded clone.

D gene: .; J gene: TRBJ2-2; V gene: TRBV19; clone size: .; CDR3 protein: CATMMRVSGELFF; CDR3 DNA: TGTGCCACCATGATGAGGGTCTCCGGGGAGCTGTTTTTT
D gene: .; J gene: TRBJ2-4; V gene: TRBV5-1; clone size: .; CDR3 protein: CASSLAQGKNIQYF; CDR3 DNA: TGCGCCAGCAGCTTGGCCCAGGGGAAAAACATTCAGTACTTC
D gene: .; J gene: TRBJ2-1; V gene: TRBV19; clone size: once; CDR3 protein: CASSIDIRGNEQFF; CDR3 DNA: TGTGCCAGTAGTATAGATATTCGGGGCAATGAGCAGTTCTTC
D gene: TRBD2; J gene: TRBJ2-2; V gene: TRBV5-1; clone size: .; CDR3 protein: CASSLGGLANTGELFF; CDR3 DNA: TGCGCCAGCAGCTTGGGGGGACTAGCCAACACCGGGGAGCTGTTTTTT
D gene: TRBD2; J gene: TRBJ2-1; V gene: TRBV10-3; clone size: .; CDR3 protein: CAISSSGRFGEQFF; CDR3 DNA: TGTGCCATCAGTTCTAGCGGGAGGTTCGGTGAGCAGTTCTTC
D gene: .; J gene: TRBJ1-6; V gene: TRBV2; clone size: .; CDR3 protein: CASSAGNYNSPLHF; CDR3 DNA: TGTGCCAGCAGTGCAGGGAACTATAATTCACCCCTCCACTTT
D gene: TRBD1; J gene: TRBJ2-3; V gene: TRBV9; clone size: .; CDR3 protein: CASSYTGGTDTQYF; CDR3 DNA: TGTGCCAGCAGCTACACAGGGGGCACAGATACGCAGTATTTT
D gene: .; J gene: TRBJ2-1; V gene: TRBV6-1; clone size: .; CDR3 protein: CASSELYEQFF; CDR3 DNA: TGTGCCAGCAGTGAACTCTATGAGCAGTTCTTC
D gene: .; J gene: TRBJ1-1; V gene: TRBV29-1; clone size: .; CDR3 protein: CSVDGVNTEAFF; CDR3 DNA: TGCAGCGTAGACGGGGTGAACACTGAAGCTTTCTTT
D gene: TRBD2; J gene: TRBJ2-1; V gene: TRBV18; clone size: .; CDR3 protein: CASSTLAGPGNEQFF; CDR3 DNA: TGTGCCAGCTCAACTCTAGCGGGACCTGGCAATGAGCAGTTCTTC
D gene: .; J gene: TRBJ1-4; V gene: TRBV11-2; clone size: .; CDR3 protein: CASSLPGGGQKLFF; CDR3 DNA: TGTGCCAGCAGCCTCCCCGGGGGGGGGCAAAAACTGTTTTTT
D gene: TRBD2; J gene: TRBJ2-3; V gene: TRBV28; clone size: .; CDR3 protein: CASSGAGASTDTQYF; CDR3 DNA: TGTGCCAGCAGTGGAGCGGGAGCTAGCACAGATACGCAGTATTTT
D gene: .; J gene: TRBJ2-5; V gene: TRBV5-8; clone size: .; CDR3 protein: CASSLVGLGGRETQYF; CDR3 DNA: TGTGCCAGCAGCTTAGTGGGTTTAGGGGGTCGAGAGACCCAGTACTTC
D gene: TRBD1; J gene: TRBJ2-1; V gene: TRBV9; clone size: .; CDR3 protein: CASSVAGTGGREQFF; CDR3 DNA: TGTGCCAGCAGCGTAGCCGGGACAGGGGGTCGGGAGCAGTTCTTC
D gene: .; J gene: TRBJ1-5; V gene: TRBV7-9; clone size: .; CDR3 protein: CASSPDRNQPQHF; CDR3 DNA: TGTGCCAGCAGCCCCGATCGGAATCAGCCCCAGCATTTT
D gene: TRBD2; J gene: TRBJ2-2; V gene: TRBV3-1/TRBV3-2; clone size: .; CDR3 protein: CASSQERGRGLDGGELFF; CDR3 DNA: TGTGCCAGCAGCCAAGAACGGGGTAGAGGACTAGACGGCGGGGAGCTGTTTTTT
D gene: .; J gene: TRBJ2-1; V gene: TRBV7-7; clone size: once; CDR3 protein: CASSLDSSYVNEQFF; CDR3 DNA: TGTGCTAGCAGCTTAGATTCTAGCTATGTCAATGAGCAGTTCTTC
D gene: TRBD1; J gene: TRBJ1-2; V gene: TRBV29-1; clone size: .; CDR3 protein: CSAGQDYNYGYTF; CDR3 DNA: TGCAGCGCCGGACAGGATTATAACTATGGCTACACCTTC
D gene: .; J gene: TRBJ2-1; V gene: TRBV21-1; clone size: .; CDR3 protein: CASSKGGAESSYNEQFF; CDR3 DNA: TGTGCCAGCAGCAAAGGGGGCGCGGAGAGCTCCTACAATGAGCAGTTCTTC
D gene: TRBD2; J gene: TRBJ2-1; V gene: TRBV28; clone size: few; CDR3 protein: CASSPWGSGRDYNEQFF; CDR3 DNA: TGTGCCAGCAGTCCGTGGGGTAGCGGGAGGGATTACAATGAGCAGTTCTTC
D gene: .; J gene: TRBJ1-1; V gene: TRBV5-5; clone size: few; CDR3 protein: CASSWGLTTEAFF; CDR3 DNA: TGTGCCAGCAGCTGGGGGCTGACGACTGAAGCTTTCTTT
D gene: TRBD2; J gene: TRBJ2-1; V gene: TRBV28; clone size: .; CDR3 protein: CASSLYGLAGGPGEQFF; CDR3 DNA: TGTGCCAGCAGTTTATACGGACTAGCGGGAGGGCCTGGTGAGCAGTTCTTC
D gene: .; J gene: TRBJ2-4; V gene: TRBV5-1; clone size: .; CDR3 protein: CASASGDKNIQYF; CDR3 DNA: TGCGCCAGTGCCTCCGGGGACAAAAACATTCAGTACTTC
D gene: .; J gene: TRBJ2-2; V gene: TRBV11-2; clone size: .; CDR3 protein: CASSLRAGGLNTGELFF; CDR3 DNA: TGTGCCAGCAGCTTACGTGCAGGGGGACTGAACACCGGGGAGCTGTTTTTT
D gene: .; J gene: TRBJ2-1; V gene: TRBV20-1; clone size: once; CDR3 protein: CSAKRGGEQFF; CDR3 DNA: TGCAGTGCTAAAAGGGGCGGTGAGCAGTTCTTC
D gene: .; J gene: TRBJ2-6; V gene: TRBV11-2; clone size: .; CDR3 protein: CASSATSSGANVLTF; CDR3 DNA: TGTGCCAGCAGCGCCACGAGCTCTGGGGCCAACGTCCTGACTTTC
D gene: TRBD1; J gene: TRBJ2-7; V gene: TRBV5-1; clone size: .; CDR3 protein: CASSSAPGTGYYEQYF; CDR3 DNA: TGCGCCAGCAGCTCAGCCCCCGGGACAGGGTACTACGAGCAGTACTTC
D gene: .; J gene: TRBJ2-2; V gene: TRBV7-3; clone size: .; CDR3 protein: CASSYGTGELFF; CDR3 DNA: TGTGCCAGCAGCTACGGTACCGGGGAGCTGTTTTTT
D gene: TRBD2; J gene: TRBJ2-5; V gene: TRBV6-2/TRBV6-3; clone size: .; CDR3 protein: CASSYGTSSETQYF; CDR3 DNA: TGTGCCAGCAGTTACGGGACTAGTTCAGAGACCCAGTACTTC
D gene: .; J gene: TRBJ1-5; V gene: TRBV3-1/TRBV3-2; clone size: .; CDR3 protein: CASSLDSGGNQPQHF; CDR3 DNA: TGTGCCAGCAGCTTGGACAGCGGGGGCAATCAGCCCCAGCATTTT
D gene: TRBD1; J gene: TRBJ2-7; V gene: TRBV30; clone size: .; CDR3 protein: CAVGQGAHEQYF; CDR3 DNA: TGTGCCGTGGGACAGGGGGCCCACGAGCAGTACTTC
D gene: TRBD2; J gene: TRBJ2-5; V gene: TRBV18; clone size: .; CDR3 protein: CASSPDGGETQYF; CDR3 DNA: TGTGCCAGCTCGCCAGACGGGGGGGAGACCCAGTACTTC
D gene: TRBD1; J gene: TRBJ1-3; V gene: TRBV5-6; clone size: .; CDR3 protein: CASSFGDRDPSGNTIYF; CDR3 DNA: TGTGCCAGCAGCTTTGGAGACAGGGACCCCTCTGGAAACACCATATATTTT
D gene: TRBD2; J gene: TRBJ2-3; V gene: TRBV2; clone size: .; CDR3 protein: CASRVTSGRDTQYF; CDR3 DNA: TGTGCCAGCAGGGTTACTAGCGGGAGAGATACGCAGTATTTT
D gene: .; J gene: TRBJ2-2; V gene: TRBV6-5; clone size: .; CDR3 protein: CASSLFSGTGELFF; CDR3 DNA: TGTGCCAGCAGTCTGTTTAGCGGCACCGGGGAGCTGTTTTTT
D gene: TRBD2; J gene: TRBJ2-1; V gene: TRBV4-1; clone size: .; CDR3 protein: CASSQWGLAGLRYNEQFF; CDR3 DNA: TGCGCCAGCAGCCAGTGGGGACTAGCGGGGCTTCGATACAATGAGCAGTTCTTC
D gene: .; J gene: TRBJ1-2; V gene: TRBV4-1; clone size: .; CDR3 protein: CASSQAHFNYGYTF; CDR3 DNA: TGCGCCAGCAGCCAAGCCCATTTTAACTATGGCTACACCTTC
D gene: TRBD1; J gene: TRBJ1-2; V gene: TRBV3-1/TRBV3-2; clone size: .; CDR3 protein: CASSHNRGTGGIGYTF; CDR3 DNA: TGTGCCAGCAGCCACAACAGAGGGACAGGGGGCATTGGCTACACCTTC
D gene: TRBD2; J gene: TRBJ2-3; V gene: TRBV19; clone size: .; CDR3 protein: CASSIASGSADTQYF; CDR3 DNA: TGTGCCAGTAGTATTGCTAGCGGGAGCGCAGATACGCAGTATTTT
D gene: .; J gene: TRBJ1-4; V gene: TRBV18; clone size: .; CDR3 protein: CASSDLRGSNEKLFF; CDR3 DNA: TGTGCCAGCTCAGACCTCAGGGGATCTAATGAAAAACTGTTTTTT
D gene: TRBD1; J gene: TRBJ2-5; V gene: TRBV7-6; clone size: .; CDR3 protein: CASSKTGTAYGETQYF; CDR3 DNA: TGTGCCAGCAGCAAGACCGGGACAGCTTACGGGGAGACCCAGTACTTC
D gene: TRBD1; J gene: TRBJ1-2; V gene: TRBV19; clone size: .; CDR3 protein: CASRGQGDYGYTF; CDR3 DNA: TGTGCCTCCCGGGGACAGGGTGACTATGGCTACACCTTC
D gene: TRBD2; J gene: TRBJ2-3; V gene: TRBV27; clone size: once; CDR3 protein: CASSLSRELDTQYF; CDR3 DNA: TGTGCCAGCAGTTTATCGCGGGAGCTAGATACGCAGTATTTT
D gene: TRBD2; J gene: TRBJ2-1; V gene: TRBV7-9; clone size: .; CDR3 protein: CASSPRTSGLGYNEQFF; CDR3 DNA: TGTGCCAGCAGCCCGCGGACTAGCGGGTTAGGTTACAATGAGCAGTTCTTC
D gene: TRBD1; J gene: TRBJ1-4; V gene: TRBV3-1/TRBV3-2; clone size: .; CDR3 protein: CASSQDLGTGSEKLFF; CDR3 DNA: TGTGCCAGCAGCCAAGATCTAGGGACAGGGAGCGAAAAACTGTTTTTT
D gene: TRBD1; J gene: TRBJ1-4; V gene: TRBV5-1; clone size: once; CDR3 protein: CASSSGTAGEKLFF; CDR3 DNA: TGCGCCAGCAGCTCCGGGACAGCCGGTGAAAAACTGTTTTTT
D gene: .; J gene: TRBJ1-5; V gene: TRBV28; clone size: .; CDR3 protein: CASTGGNQPQHF; CDR3 DNA: TGTGCCAGCACGGGGGGGAATCAGCCCCAGCATTTT
D gene: TRBD1; J gene: TRBJ2-5; V gene: TRBV7-6; clone size: .; CDR3 protein: CASSLEQYGLDRAEETQYF; CDR3 DNA: TGTGCCAGCAGCTTAGAACAATATGGACTGGACAGGGCCGAAGAGACCCAGTACTTC
D gene: TRBD2; J gene: TRBJ2-5; V gene: TRBV11-2; clone size: .; CDR3 protein: CASSLDSSSGLGETQYF; CDR3 DNA: TGTGCCAGCAGCTTAGATTCCTCTAGCGGGTTGGGAGAGACCCAGTACTTC
D gene: .; J gene: TRBJ1-5; V gene: TRBV6-1; clone size: .; CDR3 protein: CASSEYSSNQPQHF; CDR3 DNA: TGTGCCAGCAGTGAATATTCGTCGAATCAGCCCCAGCATTTT
D gene: .; J gene: TRBJ2-5; V gene: TRBV10-3; clone size: .; CDR3 protein: CAISEGAAVGETQYF; CDR3 DNA: TGTGCCATCAGTGAAGGGGCGGCGGTAGGGGAGACCCAGTACTTC
D gene: TRBD1; J gene: TRBJ1-5; V gene: TRBV7-2; clone size: .; CDR3 protein: CASSLGGGRVNQPQHF; CDR3 DNA: TGTGCCAGCAGCTTAGGAGGGGGCAGGGTAAATCAGCCCCAGCATTTT
D gene: .; J gene: TRBJ2-4; V gene: TRBV9; clone size: .; CDR3 protein: CASSVEGETTKNIQYF; CDR3 DNA: TGTGCCAGCAGCGTAGAGGGGGAGACGACCAAAAACATTCAGTACTTC
D gene: TRBD1; J gene: TRBJ1-5; V gene: TRBV28; clone size: .; CDR3 protein: CASSFKGAGQPQHF; CDR3 DNA: TGTGCCAGCAGTTTTAAGGGGGCCGGTCAGCCCCAGCATTTT
D gene: TRBD1; J gene: TRBJ1-1; V gene: TRBV5-1; clone size: .; CDR3 protein: CASSPYLTGANTEAFF; CDR3 DNA: TGCGCCAGCAGCCCCTATCTTACAGGGGCGAACACTGAAGCTTTCTTT
D gene: .; J gene: TRBJ2-5; V gene: TRBV4-2; clone size: .; CDR3 protein: CASSQEGKGGSETQYF; CDR3 DNA: TGTGCCAGCAGCCAAGAGGGCAAGGGAGGCTCCGAGACCCAGTACTTC
D gene: .; J gene: TRBJ1-2; V gene: TRBV13; clone size: .; CDR3 protein: CASSLDGGRIDGYTF; CDR3 DNA: TGTGCCAGCAGCTTAGACGGGGGGCGGATTGATGGCTACACCTTC
D gene: TRBD2; J gene: TRBJ2-3; V gene: TRBV5-1; clone size: once; CDR3 protein: CASSFWTSGAGTDTQYF; CDR3 DNA: TGCGCCAGCAGCTTCTGGACTAGCGGGGCTGGCACAGATACGCAGTATTTT
D gene: .; J gene: TRBJ2-1; V gene: TRBV2; clone size: .; CDR3 protein: CASSEVASSYNEQFF; CDR3 DNA: TGTGCCAGCAGTGAAGTCGCGAGCTCCTACAATGAGCAGTTCTTC